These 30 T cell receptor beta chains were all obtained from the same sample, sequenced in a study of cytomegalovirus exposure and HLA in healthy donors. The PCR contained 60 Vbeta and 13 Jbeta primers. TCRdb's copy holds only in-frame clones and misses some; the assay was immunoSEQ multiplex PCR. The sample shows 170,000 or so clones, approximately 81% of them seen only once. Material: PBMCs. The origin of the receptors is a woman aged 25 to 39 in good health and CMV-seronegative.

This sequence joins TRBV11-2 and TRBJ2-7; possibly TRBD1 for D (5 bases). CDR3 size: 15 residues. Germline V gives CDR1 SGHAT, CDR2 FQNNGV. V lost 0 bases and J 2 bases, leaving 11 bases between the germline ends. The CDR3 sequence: CASSLDNGHAYEQYF. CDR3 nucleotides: TGTGCCAGCAGCTTAGATAACGGACACGCCTACGAGCAGTACTTC.

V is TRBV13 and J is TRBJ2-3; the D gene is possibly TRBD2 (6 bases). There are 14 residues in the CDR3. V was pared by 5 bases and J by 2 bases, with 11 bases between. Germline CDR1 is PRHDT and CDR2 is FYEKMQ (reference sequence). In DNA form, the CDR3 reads TGTGCCAGCAGCCCGGCGGGGCCCACAGATACGCAGTATTTT. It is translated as CASSPAGPTDTQYF.

CDR3 amino acids: CASSVGYGRDRAYEQYF. CDR3 coding DNA: TGTGCCAGCAGCGTAGGTTACGGGAGGGACAGGGCCTACGAGCAGTACTTC. The genes are TRBV9 and TRBJ2-7; D perhaps matches TRBD1 (9 bases). The length of the CDR3 is 17 residues. The germline V and J ends were trimmed by 0 bases and 2 bases, with 18 bases remaining between them. The germline V gene encodes CDR1 SGDLS and CDR2 YYNGEE.

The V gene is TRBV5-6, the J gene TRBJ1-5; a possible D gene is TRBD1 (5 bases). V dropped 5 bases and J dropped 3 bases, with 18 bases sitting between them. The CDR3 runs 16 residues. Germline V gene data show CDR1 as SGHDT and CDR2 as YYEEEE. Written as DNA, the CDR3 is TGTGCCAGCAGACTGGGGGGGGGAACCTCCAATCAGCCCCAGCATTTT. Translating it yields CASRLGGGTSNQPQHF.

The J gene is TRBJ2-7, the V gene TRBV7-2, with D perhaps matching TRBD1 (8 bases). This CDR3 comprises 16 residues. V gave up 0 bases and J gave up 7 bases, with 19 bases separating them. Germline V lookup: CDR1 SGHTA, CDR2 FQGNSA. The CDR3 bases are TGTGCCAGCAGCTTAGCGCCTACAGGGGGGGTGGGGGAGCAGTACTTC. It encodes CASSLAPTGGVGEQYF.

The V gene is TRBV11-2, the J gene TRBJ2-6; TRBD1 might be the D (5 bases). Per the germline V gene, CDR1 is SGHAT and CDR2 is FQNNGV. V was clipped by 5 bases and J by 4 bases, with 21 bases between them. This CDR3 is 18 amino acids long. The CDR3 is CASSGAAAGIGGANVLTF. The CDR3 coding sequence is TGTGCCAGCAGCGGAGCTGCGGCAGGGATAGGAGGGGCCAACGTCCTGACTTTC.

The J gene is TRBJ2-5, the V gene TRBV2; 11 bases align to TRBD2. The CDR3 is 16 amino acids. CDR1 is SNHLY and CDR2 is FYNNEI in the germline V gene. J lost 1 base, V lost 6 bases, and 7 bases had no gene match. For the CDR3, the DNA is TGTGCCAGCAGCGACCCTAGCGGGGGGATCCAAGAGACCCAGTACTTC. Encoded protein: CASSDPSGGIQETQYF.

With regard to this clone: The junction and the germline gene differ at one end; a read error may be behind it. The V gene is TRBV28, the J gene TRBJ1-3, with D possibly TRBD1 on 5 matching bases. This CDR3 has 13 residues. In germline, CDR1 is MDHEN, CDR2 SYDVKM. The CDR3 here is CASHRSSGNTLYF. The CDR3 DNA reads TGTGCCAGTCACAGGAGCTCTGGAAACACCTTATATTTT.

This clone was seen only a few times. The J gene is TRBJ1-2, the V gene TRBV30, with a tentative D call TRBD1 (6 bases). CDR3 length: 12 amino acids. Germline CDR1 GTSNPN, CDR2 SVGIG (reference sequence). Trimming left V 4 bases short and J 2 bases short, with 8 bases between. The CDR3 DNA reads TGTGCCTGGACCCAGGGGAACTATGGCTACACCTTC. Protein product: CAWTQGNYGYTF.

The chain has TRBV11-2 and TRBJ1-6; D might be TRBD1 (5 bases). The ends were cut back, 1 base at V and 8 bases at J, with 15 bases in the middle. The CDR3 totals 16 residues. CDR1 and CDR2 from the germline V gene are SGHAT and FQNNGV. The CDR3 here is CASSLVGGSEHSPLHF. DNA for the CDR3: TGTGCCAGCAGCTTAGTCGGGGGTTCTGAACATTCACCCCTCCACTTT.

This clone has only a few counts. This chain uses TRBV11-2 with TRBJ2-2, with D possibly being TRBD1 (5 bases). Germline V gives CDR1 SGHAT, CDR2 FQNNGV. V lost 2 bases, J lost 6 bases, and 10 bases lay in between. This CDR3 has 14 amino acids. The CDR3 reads CASSLQGLSGELFF. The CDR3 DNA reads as TGTGCCAGCAGCTTACAGGGTTTATCCGGGGAGCTGTTTTTT. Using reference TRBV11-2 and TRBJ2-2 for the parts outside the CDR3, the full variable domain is EAGVAQSPRYKIIEKRQSVAFWCNPISGHATLYWYQQILGQGPKLLIQFQNNGVVDDSQLPKDRFSAERLKGVDSTLKIQPAKLEDSAVYLCASSLQGLSGELFFGEGSRLTVL.

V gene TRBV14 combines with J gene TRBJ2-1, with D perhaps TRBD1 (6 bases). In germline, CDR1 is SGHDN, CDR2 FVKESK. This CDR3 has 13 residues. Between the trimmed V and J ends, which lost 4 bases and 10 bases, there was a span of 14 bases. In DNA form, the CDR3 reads TGTGCCAGCAGCCCACCACTAGACAGGGAGCAGTTCTTC. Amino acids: CASSPPLDREQFF.

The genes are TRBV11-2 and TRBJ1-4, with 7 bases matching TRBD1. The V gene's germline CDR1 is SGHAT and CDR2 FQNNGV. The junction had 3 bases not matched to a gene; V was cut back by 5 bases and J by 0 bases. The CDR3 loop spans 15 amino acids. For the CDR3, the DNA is TGTGCCAGCAGCCCCGACAGGGCAACTAATGAAAAACTGTTTTTT. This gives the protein CASSPDRATNEKLFF.

The CDR3 DNA sequence: TGTGCCATCAGTGAGTCATCCCTAGCGGGATACCAAGAGACCCAGTACTTC. Translating it yields CAISESSLAGYQETQYF. V usage is TRBV10-3 and J usage is TRBJ2-5; 9 bases line up with TRBD2. Germline loops: CDR1 ENHRY, CDR2 SYGVKD. CDR3 length: 17 amino acids. After removal of 0 bases from V and 0 bases from J, the junction contained 5 bases not matched to a gene.

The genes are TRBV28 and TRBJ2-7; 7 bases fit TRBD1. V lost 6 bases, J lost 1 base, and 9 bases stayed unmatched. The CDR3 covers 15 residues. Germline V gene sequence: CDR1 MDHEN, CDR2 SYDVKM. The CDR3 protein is CASSPGQVKSYEQYF. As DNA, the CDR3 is TGTGCCAGCAGCCCCGGACAGGTTAAATCCTACGAGCAGTACTTC.

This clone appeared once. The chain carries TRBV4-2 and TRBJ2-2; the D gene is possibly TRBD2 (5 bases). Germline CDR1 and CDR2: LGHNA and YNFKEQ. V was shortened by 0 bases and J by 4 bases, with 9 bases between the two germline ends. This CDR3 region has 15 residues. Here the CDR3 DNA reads TGTGCCAGCAGCCAAGAATGGACTGTCACCGGGGAGCTGTTTTTT. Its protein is CASSQEWTVTGELFF.

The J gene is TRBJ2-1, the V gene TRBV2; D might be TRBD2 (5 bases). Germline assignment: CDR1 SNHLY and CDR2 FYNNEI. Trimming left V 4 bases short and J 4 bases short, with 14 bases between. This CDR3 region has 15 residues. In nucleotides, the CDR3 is TGTGCCAGCAGTGTGGGTATAGGACTTTACAATGAGCAGTTCTTC. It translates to CASSVGIGLYNEQFF.

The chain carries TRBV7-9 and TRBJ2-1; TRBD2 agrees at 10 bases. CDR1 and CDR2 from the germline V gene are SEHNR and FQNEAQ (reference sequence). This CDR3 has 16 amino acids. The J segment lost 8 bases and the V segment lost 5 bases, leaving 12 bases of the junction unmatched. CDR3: CASSPLLAGVSYEQFF. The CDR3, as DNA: TGTGCCAGCAGCCCTCTCCTAGCGGGAGTCAGCTATGAGCAGTTCTTC.

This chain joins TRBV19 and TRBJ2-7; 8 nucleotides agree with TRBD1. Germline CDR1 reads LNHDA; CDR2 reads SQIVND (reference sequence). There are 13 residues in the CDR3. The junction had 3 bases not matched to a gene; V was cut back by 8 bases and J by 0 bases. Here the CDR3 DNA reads TGTGCCAGTCGACAGGGGAGCTCCTACGAGCAGTACTTC. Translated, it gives CASRQGSSYEQYF.

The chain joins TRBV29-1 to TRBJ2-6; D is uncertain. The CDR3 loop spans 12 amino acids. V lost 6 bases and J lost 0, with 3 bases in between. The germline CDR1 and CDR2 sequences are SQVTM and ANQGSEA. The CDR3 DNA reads TGCAGCGTCCACTCTGGGGCCAACGTCCTGACTTTC. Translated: CSVHSGANVLTF.

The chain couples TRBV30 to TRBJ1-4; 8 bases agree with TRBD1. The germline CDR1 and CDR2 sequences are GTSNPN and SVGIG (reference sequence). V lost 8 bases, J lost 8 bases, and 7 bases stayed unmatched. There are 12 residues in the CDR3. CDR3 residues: CAGSTGGEKLFF. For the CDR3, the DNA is TGTGCCGGGTCCACAGGGGGGGAAAAACTGTTTTTT.

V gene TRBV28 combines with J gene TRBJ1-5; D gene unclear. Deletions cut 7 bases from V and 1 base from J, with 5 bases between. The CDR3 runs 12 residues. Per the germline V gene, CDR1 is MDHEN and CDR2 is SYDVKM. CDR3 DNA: TGTGCCAGCACCCTCAGCAATCAGCCCCAGCATTTT. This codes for CASTLSNQPQHF. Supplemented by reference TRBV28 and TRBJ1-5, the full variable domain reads DVKVTQSSRYLVKRTGEKVFLECVQDMDHENMFWYRQDPGLGLRLIYFSYDVKMKEKGDIPEGYSVSREKKERFSLILESASTNQTSMYLCASTLSNQPQHFGDGTRLSIL.

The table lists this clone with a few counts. The CDR3 is CSVSRWDTEAKNIQYF. CDR3 DNA: TGCAGCGTCTCACGTTGGGACACAGAAGCCAAAAACATTCAGTACTTC. V gene TRBV29-1 combines with J gene TRBJ2-4, with D perhaps matching TRBD1 (6 bases). The CDR3 runs to 16 residues. V lost 6 bases to trimming and J lost 0 bases, with 18 bases between them. Germline V gene sequence: CDR1 SQVTM, CDR2 ANQGSEA.

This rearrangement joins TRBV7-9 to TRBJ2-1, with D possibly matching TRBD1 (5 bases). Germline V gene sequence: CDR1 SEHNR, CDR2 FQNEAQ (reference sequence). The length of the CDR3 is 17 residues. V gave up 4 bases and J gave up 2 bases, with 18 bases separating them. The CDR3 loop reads CASSSTRVTDTYNEQFF. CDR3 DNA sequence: TGTGCCAGCAGCTCGACCAGGGTAACAGATACCTACAATGAGCAGTTCTTC.

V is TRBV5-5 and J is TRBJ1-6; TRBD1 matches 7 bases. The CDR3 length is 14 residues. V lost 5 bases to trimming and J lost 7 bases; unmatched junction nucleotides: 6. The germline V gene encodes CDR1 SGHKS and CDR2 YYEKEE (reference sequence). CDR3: CASSSDRENSPLHF. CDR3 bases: TGTGCCAGCAGTTCCGACAGGGAAAATTCACCCCTCCACTTT.

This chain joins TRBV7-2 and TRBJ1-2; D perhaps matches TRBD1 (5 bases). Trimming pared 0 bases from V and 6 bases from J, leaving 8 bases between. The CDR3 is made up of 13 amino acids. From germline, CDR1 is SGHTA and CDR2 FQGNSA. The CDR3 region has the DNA TGTGCCAGCAGCTTAGCGGGCAGGGATGGCTACACCTTC. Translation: CASSLAGRDGYTF.

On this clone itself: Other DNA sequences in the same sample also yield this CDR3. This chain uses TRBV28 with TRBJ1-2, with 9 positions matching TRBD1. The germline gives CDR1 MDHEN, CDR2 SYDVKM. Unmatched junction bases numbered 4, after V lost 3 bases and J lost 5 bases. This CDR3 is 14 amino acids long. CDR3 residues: CASSLGDRVYGYTF. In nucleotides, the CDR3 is TGTGCCAGCAGTTTGGGGGACAGGGTTTATGGCTACACCTTC.

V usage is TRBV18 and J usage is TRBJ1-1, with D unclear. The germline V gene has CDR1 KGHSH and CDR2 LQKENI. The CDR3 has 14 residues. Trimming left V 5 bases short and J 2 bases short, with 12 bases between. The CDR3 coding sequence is TGTGCCAGCTCAGCTGACGGGGTTAACACTGAAGCTTTCTTT. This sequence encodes CASSADGVNTEAFF.

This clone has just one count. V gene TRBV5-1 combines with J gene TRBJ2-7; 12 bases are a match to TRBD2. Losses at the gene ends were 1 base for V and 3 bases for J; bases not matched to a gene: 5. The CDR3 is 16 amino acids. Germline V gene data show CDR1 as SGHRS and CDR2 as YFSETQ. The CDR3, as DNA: TGCGCCAGCAGCTTGATCCAGACTAGCGGGAGCTACGAGCAGTACTTC. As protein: CASSLIQTSGSYEQYF.

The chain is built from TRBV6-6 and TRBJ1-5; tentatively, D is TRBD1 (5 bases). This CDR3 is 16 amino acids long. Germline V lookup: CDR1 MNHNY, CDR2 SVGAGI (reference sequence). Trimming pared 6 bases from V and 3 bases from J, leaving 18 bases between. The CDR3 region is CASSPGRGGDNQPQHF. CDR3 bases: TGTGCCAGCAGCCCCGGCCGCGGGGGGGACAATCAGCCCCAGCATTTT.